This entry concerns a single T cell receptor (beta chain). Its specific antigen is unknown. No much larger clonotype is one base removed from it; base qualities were not supplied. This record comes from a study of blood T cell repertoires in COVID-19 (dated by TCRdb to between 2020 and 2021). A note on the overall study: Samples covering the acute and convalescent phases of COVID-19 were provided by collaborators in the United States, Italy and Spain. The material from the prospective study consisted of cDNA or gDNA derived from T cells, B-cell-depleted T cells, or PBMCs. HLA class I and class II types, where available, came from metadata supplied by the sample provider rather than from assay-based typing. The repertoires were released in a freely available public database meant as a resource for research on the immune response to SARS-CoV-2. Samples came from the ongoing ImmuneRACE study (first 160 participants) plus 1,254 subjects from 6 global collaborators. Deeply sampled blood TCRbeta repertoires from subjects exposed to, actively infected with, or recovered from COVID-19 were included in the dataset. The sample metadata nearly always contained a de-identified subject ID, COVID-19 status, age in years and sex.

Collaborating institutions collected whole blood in K2EDTA tubes following their own protocols. For TCRbeta analysis, collaborators shipped samples in one of three forms: frozen whole blood, isolated PBMCs, or DNA extracted from either of those sample types. Overall study results and their limits: The quantity of clinical and demographic metadata differed by source and by participant and was supplied without curation.

CDR1 and CDR2 are read off the germline V gene as MNHEY and SVGAGI. Counted from cysteine to phenylalanine, this CDR3 has 15 amino acids. Of all the DNA, just the CDR3 is kept, 45 bases in frame from base 1. The V end loses 2 bases and the J end loses 4 bases, and a stretch of 9 bases separates them. TCRbeta CDR3 regions were amplified from genomic DNA by means of the immunoSEQ Assay, a bias-controlled multiplex PCR. In the original analysis: The number of nucleated cells in each sample was estimated from the amplification of reference gene primers within the assay. To quantify the absolute abundance of each unique TCRbeta CDR3 rearrangement, sequence reads were collapsed and filtered. For each sample, productive Simpson clonality was calculated as the square root of Simpson's diversity index across productive rearrangements. TCRdb limited this immuneACCESS table to in-frame rearrangements with V and J called. A share of clones is missing; checked studies link under half to unresolved V genes, and the rest is unexplained. The DNA was the basis for D and trimming; V, J and clone size are from that table. The sample table records around 21,000 clones; approximately 81% of these occur just once. The top ten clonotypes cover about 2.9% of the sample.

Sample: peripheral blood. The rearranged chain carries TRBV6-5 and TRBJ1-6, with a weak D call of TRBD1 (6 bases match). This receptor was obtained from a middle-aged man with acute or convalescent COVID-19. The CDR3 region reads CASSYEGHYNSPLHF. The DNA sequence is as follows: TGTGCCAGCAGTTACGAGGGACATTATAATTCACCCCTCCACTTT.